The clone carrying this T cell receptor (beta chain) appeared a single time. The antigen is unknown. Expressed TCRB transcripts got sequenced, as all isolated RNA was reverse transcribed. The method was immunoSEQ multiplex PCR; TCRdb's version includes in-frame clones alone and lacks a portion of them. The data hold some 330,000 clones, with 11% observed a single time. V lost 1 base to trimming and J lost 7 bases, with 11 bases between them. CDR3 size: 13 residues. The germline V gene has CDR1 SGHNT and CDR2 YYREEE (reference sequence). This entry comes from a study of beta chain features in type 1 diabetes. Study results and caveats: Diminished insertions and augmented deletions at VDJ junctions characterized type 1 diabetes patients. There was a moderate but significant shortening of TCRB CDR3s in all four CD4+ subsets of Type 1 diabetes patients.

This sequence was found in a woman under 40 in good health. The sample consisted of naive CD4+ T cells from blood. The V gene is TRBV5-4, the J gene TRBJ1-2; TRBD1 might be the D (6 bases). CDR3 sequence (DNA): TGTGCCAGCAGCTTGTCACAGGGAGCTGGCTACACCTTC. It specifies CASSLSQGAGYTF.